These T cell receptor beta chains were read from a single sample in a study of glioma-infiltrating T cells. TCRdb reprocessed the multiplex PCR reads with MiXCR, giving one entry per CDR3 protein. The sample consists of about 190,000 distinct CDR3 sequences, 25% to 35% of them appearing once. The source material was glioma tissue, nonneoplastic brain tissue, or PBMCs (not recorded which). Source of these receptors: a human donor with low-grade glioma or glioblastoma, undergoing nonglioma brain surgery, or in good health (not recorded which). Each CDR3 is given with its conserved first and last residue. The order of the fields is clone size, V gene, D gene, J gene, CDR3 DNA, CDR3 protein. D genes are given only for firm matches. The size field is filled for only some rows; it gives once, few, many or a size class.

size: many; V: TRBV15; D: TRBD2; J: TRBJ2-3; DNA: TGTGCCACTACCTTAGCGGGAGGCACAGATACGCAGTATTTT; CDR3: CATTLAGGTDTQYF
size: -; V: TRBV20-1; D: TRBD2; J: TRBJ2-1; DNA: TGCAGTGCTAGAGGACTAGCGGTCTATAATGAGCAGCTCTTC; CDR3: CSARGLAVYNEQLF
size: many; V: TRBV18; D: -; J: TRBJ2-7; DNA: TGTGCCAGCTCACCAAGGGTCTCCTACGAGCAGTACTTC; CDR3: CASSPRVSYEQYF
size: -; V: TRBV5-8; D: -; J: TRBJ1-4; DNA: TGTGCCAGCAGCCCATTAACAGGGCGGGGGACTCGACTGTTTTTT; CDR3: CASSPLTGRGTRLFF
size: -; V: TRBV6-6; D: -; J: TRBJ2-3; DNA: TGTGCCAGCAAGGACGGAATTACAGATACGCAGTATTTT; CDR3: CASKDGITDTQYF
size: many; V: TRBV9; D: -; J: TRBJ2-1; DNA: TGTGCCAGCAGCGAAATACTAATGAGCTACTTCAATGAGCAGTTCTTC; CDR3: CASSEILMSYFNEQFF
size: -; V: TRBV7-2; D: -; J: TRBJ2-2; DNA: TGTGCCAGCAGCTTTAAATCGTCCGGGGAGCTGTTTTTT; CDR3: CASSFKSSGELFF
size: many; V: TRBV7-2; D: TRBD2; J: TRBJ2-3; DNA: TGTGCCAGTTCTAGCGGGAGTTGGGATACGCAGTATTTT; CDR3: CASSSGSWDTQYF
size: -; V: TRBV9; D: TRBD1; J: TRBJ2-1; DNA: TGTGCCAGCAGCGAAGGACAGGGGTCCTACAATGAGCAGTTCTTC; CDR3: CASSEGQGSYNEQFF
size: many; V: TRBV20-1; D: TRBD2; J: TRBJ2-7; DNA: TGCAGTGCTAGATCTCCGGGACTAGTGACGGACGAGCAGTACTTC; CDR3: CSARSPGLVTDEQYF
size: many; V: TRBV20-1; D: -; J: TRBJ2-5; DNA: TGCAGTGCTAGTATTTCTAGCGCACAGACCCAGTACTTC; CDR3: CSASISSAQTQYF
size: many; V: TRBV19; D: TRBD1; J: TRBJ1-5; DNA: TGTGCCAGTAGTCCGACCACAGGGGAAGTATATAGCAATCAGCCCCAGCATTTT; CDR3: CASSPTTGEVYSNQPQHF
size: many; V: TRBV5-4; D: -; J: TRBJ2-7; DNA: TGTGCCAGCAGCCTGGACTATTTCGAGCAGTACTTC; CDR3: CASSLDYFEQYF
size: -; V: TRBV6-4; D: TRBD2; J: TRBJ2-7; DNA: TGTGCCAGCAGTGACTCTAGCGGGAGTATCTACGAGCAGTACTTC; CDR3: CASSDSSGSIYEQYF
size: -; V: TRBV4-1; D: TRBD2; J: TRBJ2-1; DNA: TGCGCCAGCAGCCAAGATCGGGGGACTAGCGGGACTGGGGGGCAGTTCTTC; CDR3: CASSQDRGTSGTGGQFF
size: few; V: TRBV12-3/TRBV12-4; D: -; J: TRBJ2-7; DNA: TGTGCCAGCAGTTTAGCGAGGACAGTCTCCTACGAGCAGTACTTC; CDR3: CASSLARTVSYEQYF
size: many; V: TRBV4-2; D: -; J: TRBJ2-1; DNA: TGTGCCAGCAGCCAAGACCCGACGAGGAGCTCCTACAATGAGCAGTTCTTC; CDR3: CASSQDPTRSSYNEQFF
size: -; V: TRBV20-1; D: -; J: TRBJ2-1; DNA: TGCAGTGCTAGCACGTATCCCGGGAGAGGTCAACATGAGCAGTTCTTC; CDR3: CSASTYPGRGQHEQFF
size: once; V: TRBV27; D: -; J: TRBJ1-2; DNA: TGTGCCAGCAGTCAACAGGGAGGTTATGGCTACACCTTC; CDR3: CASSQQGGYGYTF
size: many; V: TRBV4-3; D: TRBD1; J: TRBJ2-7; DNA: TGCGCCAGCAGCCATGGACAGGGTCCCTCCTACGAGCAGTACTTC; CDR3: CASSHGQGPSYEQYF
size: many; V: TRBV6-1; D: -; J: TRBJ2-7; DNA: TGTGCCAGCAGTGTCCGGCAGGGTCCTTACGAGCAGTACTTC; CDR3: CASSVRQGPYEQYF
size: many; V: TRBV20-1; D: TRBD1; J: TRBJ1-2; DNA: TGCAGTGCTAGAACCCCTTTGGGGACAGGAGACTATGGCTACACCTTC; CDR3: CSARTPLGTGDYGYTF
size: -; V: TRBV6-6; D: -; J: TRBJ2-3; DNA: TGTGCCAGCAGCTGGGGGACCGTTACAGATACGCAGTATTTT; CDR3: CASSWGTVTDTQYF
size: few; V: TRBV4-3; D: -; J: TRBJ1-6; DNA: TGCGCCAGCAGCCAAGATTCCGGACTCCGACTACCCCTCCACTTT; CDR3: CASSQDSGLRLPLHF
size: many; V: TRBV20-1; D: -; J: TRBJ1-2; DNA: TGCAGTGCTAGGAAGGGAGACTATGGCTACACCTTC; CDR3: CSARKGDYGYTF
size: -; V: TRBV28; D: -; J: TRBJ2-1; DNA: TGTGCCAGCACCATAGGGCTAGGGGGAGGGTCGGGAAATGAGAAGTTCTTC; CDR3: CASTIGLGGGSGNEKFF